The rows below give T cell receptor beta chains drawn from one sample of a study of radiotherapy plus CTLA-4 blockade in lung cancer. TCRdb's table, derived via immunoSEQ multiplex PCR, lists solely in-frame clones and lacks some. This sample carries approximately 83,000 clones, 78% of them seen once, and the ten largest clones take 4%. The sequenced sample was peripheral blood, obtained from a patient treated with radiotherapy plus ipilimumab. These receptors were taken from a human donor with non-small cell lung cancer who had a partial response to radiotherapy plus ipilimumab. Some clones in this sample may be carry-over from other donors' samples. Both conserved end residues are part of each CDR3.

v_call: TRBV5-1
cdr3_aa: CASNSGTSGYGELFF

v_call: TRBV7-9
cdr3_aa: CASSLAGQRYTF

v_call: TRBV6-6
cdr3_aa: CASRWTGGQETQYF

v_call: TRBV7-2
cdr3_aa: CASSLGTGPQQPQHF

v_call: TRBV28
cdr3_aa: CASSFGEKLFF

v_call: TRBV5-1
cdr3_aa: CASSLFREETQYF

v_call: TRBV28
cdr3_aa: CASSSTWTEAFF

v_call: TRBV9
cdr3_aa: CASSPVGQPGAFF

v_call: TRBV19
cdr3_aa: CASSFRDRANALYLSPLHF

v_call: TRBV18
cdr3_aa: CASSLRGDTEAFF

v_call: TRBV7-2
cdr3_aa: CASSLVMSETTDTQYF

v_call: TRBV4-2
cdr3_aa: CASSQEVLAGEHNEQFF

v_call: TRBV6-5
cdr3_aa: CASSYSRDRGNSPLHF

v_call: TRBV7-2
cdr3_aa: CASSLGWGTGESYTF

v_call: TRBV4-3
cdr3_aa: CASSQDSTSGANVLTF

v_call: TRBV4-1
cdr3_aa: CASSQPWTSGGEQFF

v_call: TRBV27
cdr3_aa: CASSSGQVWNEQFF

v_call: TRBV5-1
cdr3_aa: CASSKDGGDQPQHF

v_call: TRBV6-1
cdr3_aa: CASSATMNTEAFF

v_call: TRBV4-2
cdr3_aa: CASSQDLAGGRYEQYF

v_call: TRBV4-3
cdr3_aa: CASSRGGGGTGELFF

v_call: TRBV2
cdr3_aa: CASSAQLGAGRETQYF

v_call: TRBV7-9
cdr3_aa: CASSRDSTDIDTIYF

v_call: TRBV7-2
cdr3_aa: CASSFASGSFNEQYF

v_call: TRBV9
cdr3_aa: CASSVDREETQYF

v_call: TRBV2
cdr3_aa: CASRRDRGEKLFF

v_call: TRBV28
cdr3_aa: CASSLPGVESGIQYF

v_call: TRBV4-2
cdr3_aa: CASSPTGTGTYEQYF

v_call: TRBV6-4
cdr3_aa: CASSEQGMNTEAFF

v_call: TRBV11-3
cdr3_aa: CASSLSGYGYTF

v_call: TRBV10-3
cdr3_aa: CANSQGADQPQHF

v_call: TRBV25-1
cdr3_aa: CASRRQGGNEQFF

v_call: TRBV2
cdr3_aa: CASSRIRGLGDTQYF

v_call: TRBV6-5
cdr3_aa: CASSYQGQGGQPQHF